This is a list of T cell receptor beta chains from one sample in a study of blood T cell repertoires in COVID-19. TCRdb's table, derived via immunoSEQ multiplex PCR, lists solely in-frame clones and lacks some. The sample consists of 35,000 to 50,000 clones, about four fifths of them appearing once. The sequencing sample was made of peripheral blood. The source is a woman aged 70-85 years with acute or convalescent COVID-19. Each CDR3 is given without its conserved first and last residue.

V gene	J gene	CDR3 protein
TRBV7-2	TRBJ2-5	ASSSSRGNQETQY
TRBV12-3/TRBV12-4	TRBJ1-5	ASSPPSQPQH
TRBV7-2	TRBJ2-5	ASSLGGRGHLGETQY
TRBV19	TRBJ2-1	ASSLRTKNNEQF
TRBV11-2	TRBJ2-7	ASSWSTGQTYEQY
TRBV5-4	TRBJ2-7	ASSWGTSGDYEQY
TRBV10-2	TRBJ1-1	ASSEGWQGANMNTEAF
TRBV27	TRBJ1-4	ASSLRVGASNEKLF
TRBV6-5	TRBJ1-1	ASSYRGIRGPAF
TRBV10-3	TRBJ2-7	AISGVLTKYEQY
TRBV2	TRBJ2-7	ASRGLTQKQY
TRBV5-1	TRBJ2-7	ASSWTTSYEQY
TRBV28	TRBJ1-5	ASISGINQPQH